This T cell receptor (beta chain) was found in a study of CD8 T cells in ankylosing spondylitis. The CDR3 loop spans 14 amino acids. Germline V CDR1 and CDR2: MDHEN, SYDVKM. V shed 8 bases and J shed 7 bases, with 17 bases lying between them. TCRdb recomputed calls from the 5' RACE reads with MiXCR, one row per CDR3 protein. Of just over 150,000 distinct CDR3 sequences detected, around 17% appear once; the ten largest clones hold under 9%. This rearrangement joins TRBV28 to TRBJ2-2; a possible D gene is TRBD2 (5 bases). This receptor was obtained from a male donor with ankylosing spondylitis or in good health (not recorded which). Sequenced input: blood, either unsorted or a sorted T cell fraction (not recorded which). The CDR3 DNA is TGTGCCAGCCTTTCAGGCGGGTTCGGCGGGGAGCTGTTTTTT. The encoded protein is CASLSGGFGGELFF.